This is a list of T cell receptor beta chains from one sample in a study of cytomegalovirus exposure and HLA in healthy donors. Method: immunoSEQ multiplex PCR; TCRdb's copy keeps in-frame clones and lacks some. The table has 80,000 to 100,000 clones, roughly 81% seen once. Sequencing was done on a sample of PBMCs. The receptors here all came from a man between 40 and 49 years old in good health and CMV-seronegative. Both conserved end residues are part of each CDR3. D genes are given only for firm matches. The listing skips clone size in some rows; elsewhere it reads once, few, many or a size class.

CDR3,DNA,size,V,D,J
CSVAPGPRGTEAFF,TGCAGCGTCGCACCGGGACCCAGGGGGACTGAAGCTTTCTTT,NA,TRBV29-1,TRBD1,TRBJ1-1
CASSLNYGYTF,TGTGCCAGCAGCCTCAACTATGGCTACACCTTC,NA,TRBV28,NA,TRBJ1-2
CASGLGTGGNQPQHF,TGTGCCAGCGGCCTAGGGACAGGAGGTAATCAGCCCCAGCATTTT,NA,TRBV27,TRBD1,TRBJ1-5
CAISDRAHSYEQYF,TGTGCCATCAGTGACAGGGCCCACTCCTACGAGCAGTACTTC,NA,TRBV10-3,NA,TRBJ2-7
CSTGGLGNTEAFF,TGCAGTACTGGGGGCCTTGGAAATACTGAAGCTTTCTTT,once,TRBV29-1,NA,TRBJ1-1
CASTTGPGGTGELFF,TGCGCCAGCACCACTGGGCCAGGCGGGACCGGGGAGCTGTTTTTT,NA,TRBV5-1,NA,TRBJ2-2
CASSLKAGEEAFF,TGTGCCAGCAGCTTAAAAGCAGGGGAAGAAGCTTTCTTT,NA,TRBV7-6,NA,TRBJ1-1
CATSRVLSGVDNEQFF,TGTGCCACCAGCAGAGTGCTTTCGGGGGTTGACAATGAGCAGTTCTTC,NA,TRBV15,NA,TRBJ2-1
CASSLNGQPQHF,TGTGCCAGCAGCTTAAACGGGCAGCCCCAGCATTTT,NA,TRBV7-8,NA,TRBJ1-5
CASSQGQWHGELFF,TGTGCCAGCAGCCAGGGACAGTGGCACGGGGAGCTGTTTTTT,once,TRBV11-2,TRBD1,TRBJ2-2
CSVREHREQYF,TGCAGCGTGCGGGAACATCGCGAGCAGTACTTC,NA,TRBV29-1,NA,TRBJ2-7
CSVGHPLTGELFF,TGCAGCGTTGGACACCCTCTTACCGGGGAGCTGTTTTTT,NA,TRBV29-1,NA,TRBJ2-2
CASSSQGCCTEAFF,TGTGCCAGCAGTTCACAGGGGTGTTGCACTGAAGCTTTCTTT,NA,TRBV6-6,TRBD1,TRBJ1-1
CASSQDSGLEGEQYF,TGCGCCAGCAGCCAAGATTCGGGACTGGAAGGCGAGCAGTACTTC,few,TRBV4-3,NA,TRBJ2-7
CASSELTTGGYTF,TGTGCCAGCAGTGAACTAACCACCGGTGGCTACACCTTC,NA,TRBV6-1,NA,TRBJ1-2
CSTGFGGQETQYF,TGCAGCACGGGGTTCGGGGGGCAAGAGACCCAGTACTTC,NA,TRBV29-1,TRBD2,TRBJ2-5
CASSGDSYEQYF,TGTGCCAGCTCCGGGGACAGCTACGAGCAGTACTTC,NA,TRBV18,TRBD1,TRBJ2-7
CASSQDSVMNTEAFF,TGTGCCAGCAGCCAAGATTCGGTCATGAACACTGAAGCTTTCTTT,NA,TRBV4-2,NA,TRBJ1-1
CASSKGLGSYNEQFF,TGCGCCAGCAGCAAGGGACTAGGATCCTACAATGAGCAGTTCTTC,NA,TRBV5-1,TRBD2,TRBJ2-1
CASSLVQGYQPQHF,TGTGCCAGCAGTTTAGTACAGGGGTATCAGCCCCAGCATTTT,NA,TRBV28,TRBD1,TRBJ1-5
CASSPDTGTEAFF,TGTGCCAGCTCACCAGATACAGGGACTGAAGCTTTCTTT,once,TRBV18,NA,TRBJ1-1
CASSHGTGGQKAEAFF,TGTGCCAGCAGCCACGGGACAGGGGGCCAAAAGGCTGAAGCTTTCTTT,NA,TRBV6-6,TRBD1,TRBJ1-1
CASSRLAENEQFF,TGTGCCAGCAGCAGACTAGCTGAGAATGAGCAGTTCTTC,NA,TRBV27,TRBD2,TRBJ2-1
CASSQVFYEQYF,TGTGCCAGCAGCCAAGTATTCTACGAGCAGTACTTC,NA,TRBV14,NA,TRBJ2-7